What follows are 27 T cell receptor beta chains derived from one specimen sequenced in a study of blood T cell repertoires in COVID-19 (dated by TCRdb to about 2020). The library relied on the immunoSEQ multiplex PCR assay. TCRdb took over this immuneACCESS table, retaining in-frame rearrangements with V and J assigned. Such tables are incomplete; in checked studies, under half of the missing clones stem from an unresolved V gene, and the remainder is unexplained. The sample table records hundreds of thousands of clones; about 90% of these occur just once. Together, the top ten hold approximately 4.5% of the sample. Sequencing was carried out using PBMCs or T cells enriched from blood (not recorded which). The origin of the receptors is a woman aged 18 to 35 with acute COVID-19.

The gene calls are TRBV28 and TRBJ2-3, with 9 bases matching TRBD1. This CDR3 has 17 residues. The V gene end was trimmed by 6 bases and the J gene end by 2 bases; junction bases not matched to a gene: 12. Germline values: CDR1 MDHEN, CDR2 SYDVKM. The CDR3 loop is CASRVERGQGVTDTQYF. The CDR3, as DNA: TGTGCCAGCAGGGTGGAGCGGGGACAGGGAGTCACAGATACGCAGTATTTT.

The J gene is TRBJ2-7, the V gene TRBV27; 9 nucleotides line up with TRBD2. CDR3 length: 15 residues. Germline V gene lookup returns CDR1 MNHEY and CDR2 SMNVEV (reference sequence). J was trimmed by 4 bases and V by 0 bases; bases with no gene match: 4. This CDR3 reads CASSLSVAGAYEQYF. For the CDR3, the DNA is TGTGCCAGCAGTTTATCGGTAGCGGGAGCATACGAGCAGTACTTC.

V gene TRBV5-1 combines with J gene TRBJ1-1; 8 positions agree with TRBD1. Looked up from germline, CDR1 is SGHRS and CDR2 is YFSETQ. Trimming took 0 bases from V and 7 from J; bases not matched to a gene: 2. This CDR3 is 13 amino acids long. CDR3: CASSLAGTGEAFF. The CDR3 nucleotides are TGCGCCAGCAGCTTGGCCGGGACAGGTGAAGCTTTCTTT.

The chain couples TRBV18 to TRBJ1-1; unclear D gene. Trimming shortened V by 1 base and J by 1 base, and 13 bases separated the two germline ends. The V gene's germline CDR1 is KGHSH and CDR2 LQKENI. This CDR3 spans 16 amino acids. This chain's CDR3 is CASSPRTETKNTEAFF. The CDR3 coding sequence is TGTGCCAGCTCACCACGTACAGAGACCAAGAACACTGAAGCTTTCTTT.

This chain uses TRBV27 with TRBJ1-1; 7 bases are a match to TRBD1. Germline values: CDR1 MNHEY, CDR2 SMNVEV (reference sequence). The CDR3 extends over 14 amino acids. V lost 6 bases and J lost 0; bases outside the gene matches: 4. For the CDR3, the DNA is TGTGCCAGCAGCATGGGACAGATGAACACTGAAGCTTTCTTT. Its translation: CASSMGQMNTEAFF.

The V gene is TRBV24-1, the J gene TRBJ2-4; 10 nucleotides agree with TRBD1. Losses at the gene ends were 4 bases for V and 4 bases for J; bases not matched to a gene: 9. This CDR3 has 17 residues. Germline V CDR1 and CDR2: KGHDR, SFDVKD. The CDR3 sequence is CATSDTPGQGVKNIQYF. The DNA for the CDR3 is TGTGCCACCAGTGACACCCCCGGACAGGGGGTTAAAAACATTCAGTACTTC.

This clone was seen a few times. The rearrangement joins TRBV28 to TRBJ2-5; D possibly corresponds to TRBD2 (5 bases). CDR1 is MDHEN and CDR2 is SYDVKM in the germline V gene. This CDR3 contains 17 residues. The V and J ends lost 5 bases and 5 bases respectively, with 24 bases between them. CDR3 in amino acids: CASSEPLGSGGMETQYF. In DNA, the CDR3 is TGTGCCAGCAGTGAGCCCTTAGGCTCCGGAGGTATGGAGACCCAGTACTTC.

CDR3 protein: CASRGGSSAYEQYF. The CDR3 nucleotides are TGCGCCAGCAGAGGGGGCTCCTCGGCCTACGAGCAGTACTTC. The chain recombines TRBV5-1 with TRBJ2-7, with 7 bases matching TRBD1. CDR1 is SGHRS, CDR2 YFSETQ, per germline. Trimming at V came to 5 bases and at J to 2 bases, leaving 7 bases not matched to a gene. CDR3 length: 14 residues.

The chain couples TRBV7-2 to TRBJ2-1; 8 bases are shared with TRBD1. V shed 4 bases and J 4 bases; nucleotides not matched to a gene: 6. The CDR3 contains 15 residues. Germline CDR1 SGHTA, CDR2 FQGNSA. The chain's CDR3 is CASSWTGRGYNEQFF. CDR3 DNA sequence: TGTGCCAGCAGCTGGACAGGGAGAGGTTACAATGAGCAGTTCTTC.

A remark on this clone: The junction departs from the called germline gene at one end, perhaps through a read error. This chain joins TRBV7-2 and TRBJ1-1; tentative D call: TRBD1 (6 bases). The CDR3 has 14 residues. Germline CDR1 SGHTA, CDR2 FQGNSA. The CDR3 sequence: CASTLQGMNTEAFF. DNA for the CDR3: TGTGCCAGCACCTTACAGGGCATGAACACTGAAGCTTTCTTT.

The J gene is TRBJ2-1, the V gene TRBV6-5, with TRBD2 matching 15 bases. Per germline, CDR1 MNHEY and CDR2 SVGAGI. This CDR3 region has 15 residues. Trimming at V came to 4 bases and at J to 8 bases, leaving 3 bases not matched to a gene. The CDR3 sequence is CASSSGLAGGDEQFF. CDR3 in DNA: TGTGCCAGCAGTTCGGGACTAGCGGGAGGAGATGAGCAGTTCTTC.

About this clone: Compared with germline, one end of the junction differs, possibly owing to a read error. The CDR3 sequence is CASSLGTGASYEQYF. The CDR3 bases are TGTGCTAGCAGCCTAGGGACAGGGGCTTCCTACGAGCAGTACTTC. The genes are TRBV7-7 and TRBJ2-7; 10 bases align to TRBD1. Germline CDR1 is SSHAT and CDR2 is FNYEAQ (reference sequence). This CDR3 is 15 amino acids long. The full variable domain, its missing parts supplied by reference TRBV7-7 and TRBJ2-7, is GAGVSQSPRYKVTKRGQDVTLRCDPISSHATLYWYQQALGQGPEFLTYFNYEAQPDKSGLPSDRFSAERPEGSISTLTIQRTEQRDSAMYRCASSLGTGASYEQYFGPGTRLTVT.

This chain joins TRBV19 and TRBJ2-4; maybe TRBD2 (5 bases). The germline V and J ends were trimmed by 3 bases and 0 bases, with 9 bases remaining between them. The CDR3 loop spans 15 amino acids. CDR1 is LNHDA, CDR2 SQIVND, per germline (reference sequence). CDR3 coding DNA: TGTGCCAGTAGTATTGCGGGCCAAGCCAAAAACATTCAGTACTTC. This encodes CASSIAGQAKNIQYF.

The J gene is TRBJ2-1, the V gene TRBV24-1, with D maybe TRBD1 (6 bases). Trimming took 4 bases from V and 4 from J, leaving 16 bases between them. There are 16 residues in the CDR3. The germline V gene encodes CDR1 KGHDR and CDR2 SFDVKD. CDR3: CATSDPGAPLYNEQFF. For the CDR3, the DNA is TGTGCCACCAGTGACCCAGGGGCCCCCCTATACAATGAGCAGTTCTTC.

The CDR3: CASSWFRDSYEQYF. DNA for the CDR3: TGTGCCAGCAGTTGGTTCAGGGACTCCTACGAGCAGTACTTC. V is TRBV2 and J is TRBJ2-7, with a tentative D call TRBD1 (5 bases). Germline V CDR1 and CDR2: SNHLY, FYNNEI. CDR3 size: 14 residues. V was cut by 5 bases and J by 0 bases, with 11 bases left in between.

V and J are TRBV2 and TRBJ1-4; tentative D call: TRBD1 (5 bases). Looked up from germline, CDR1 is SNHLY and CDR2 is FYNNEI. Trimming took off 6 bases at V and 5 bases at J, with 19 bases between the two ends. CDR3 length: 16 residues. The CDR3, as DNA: TGTGCCAGCAGGCCCGGAAAGAAAAAGGGGAATGAAAAACTGTTTTTT. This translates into CASRPGKKKGNEKLFF.

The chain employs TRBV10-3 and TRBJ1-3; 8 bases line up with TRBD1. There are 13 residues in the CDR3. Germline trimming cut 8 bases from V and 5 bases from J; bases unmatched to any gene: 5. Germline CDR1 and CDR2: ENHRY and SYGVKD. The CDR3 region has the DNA TGTGCCATCGGTGGGACAGGTAGAAACACCATATATTTT. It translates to CAIGGTGRNTIYF.

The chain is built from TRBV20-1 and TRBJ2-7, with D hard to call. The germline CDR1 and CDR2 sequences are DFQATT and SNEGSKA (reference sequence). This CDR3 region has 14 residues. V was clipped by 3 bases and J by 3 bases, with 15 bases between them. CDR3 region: CSASPSAPFYEQYF. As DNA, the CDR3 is TGCAGTGCTAGTCCCAGCGCGCCTTTCTACGAGCAGTACTTC.

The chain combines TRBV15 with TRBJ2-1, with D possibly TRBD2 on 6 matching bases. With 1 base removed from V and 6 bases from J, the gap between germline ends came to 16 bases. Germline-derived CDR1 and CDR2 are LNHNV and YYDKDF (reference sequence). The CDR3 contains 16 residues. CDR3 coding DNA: TGTGCCACCAGCAGAGGGCTCATCGGGGAGGCCAATGAGCAGTTCTTC. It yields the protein CATSRGLIGEANEQFF.

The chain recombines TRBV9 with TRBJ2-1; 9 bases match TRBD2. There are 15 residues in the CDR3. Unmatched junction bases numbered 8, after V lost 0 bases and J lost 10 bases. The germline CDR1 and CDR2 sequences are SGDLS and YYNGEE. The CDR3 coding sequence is TGTGCCAGCAGCGTAGGATCAGCGGGAGGACAGGAGCAGTTCTTC. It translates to CASSVGSAGGQEQFF.

CDR3 DNA sequence: TGTGCCATCAGTGGGGGCCCGAGTTTGACAAGTCAGGGGCGCGCTGAAGCTTTCTTT. Translation gives CAISGGPSLTSQGRAEAFF. The chain uses TRBV10-3 and TRBJ1-1, with a weak D call TRBD1 (6 bases). V lost 4 bases to trimming and J lost 6 bases, with 30 bases between them. The germline V gene encodes CDR1 ENHRY and CDR2 SYGVKD. This CDR3 is 19 amino acids long.

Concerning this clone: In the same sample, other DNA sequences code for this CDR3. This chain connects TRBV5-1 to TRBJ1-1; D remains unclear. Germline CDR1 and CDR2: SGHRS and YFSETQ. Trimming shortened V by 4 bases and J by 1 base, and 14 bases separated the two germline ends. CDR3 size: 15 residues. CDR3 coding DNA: TGCGCCAGCAGCCTACCATCGGGAGGGAACACTGAAGCTTTCTTT. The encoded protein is CASSLPSGGNTEAFF.

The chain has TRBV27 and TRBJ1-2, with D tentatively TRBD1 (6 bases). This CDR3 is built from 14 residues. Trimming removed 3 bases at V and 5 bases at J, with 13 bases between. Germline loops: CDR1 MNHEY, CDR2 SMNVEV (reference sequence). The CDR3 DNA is TGTGCCAGCAGTTTCCAGGACAGTGGTTATGGCTACACCTTC. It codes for CASSFQDSGYGYTF.

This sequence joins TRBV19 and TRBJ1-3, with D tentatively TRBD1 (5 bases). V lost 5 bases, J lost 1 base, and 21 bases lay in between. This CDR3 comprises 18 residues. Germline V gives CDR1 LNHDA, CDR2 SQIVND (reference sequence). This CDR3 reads CASSPAGKVMKSGNTIYF. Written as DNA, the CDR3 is TGTGCCAGTAGTCCAGCAGGGAAGGTAATGAAGTCTGGAAACACCATATATTTT.

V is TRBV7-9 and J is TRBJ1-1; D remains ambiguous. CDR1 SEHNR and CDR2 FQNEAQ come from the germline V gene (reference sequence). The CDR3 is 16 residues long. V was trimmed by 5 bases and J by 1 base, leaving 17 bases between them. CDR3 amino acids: CASSRRGSHGNTEAFF. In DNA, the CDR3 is TGTGCCAGCAGCCGCCGGGGATCGCATGGGAACACTGAAGCTTTCTTT.

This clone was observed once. For the CDR3, the DNA is TGTGCCAGCAGCGGTCCCACGGGGACTAGCTCCCGTCCGGCCCATATTGAGCAGTTCTTC. This gives the protein CASSGPTGTSSRPAHIEQFF. The chain uses TRBV9 and TRBJ2-1, with 9 bases aligning to TRBD2. Germline CDR1 and CDR2: SGDLS and YYNGEE. The CDR3 sequence is 20 residues long. V dropped 3 bases and J dropped 9; count of bases not matched to a gene: 25. Based on the CDR3 plus reference TRBV9 and TRBJ2-1, the full variable domain is DSGVTQTPKHLITATGQRVTLRCSPRSGDLSVYWYQQSLDQGLQFLIQYYNGEERAKGNILERFSAQQFPDLHSELNLSSLELGDSALYFCASSGPTGTSSRPAHIEQFFGPGTRLTVL.

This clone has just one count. The CDR3 loop reads CASSRDRSTDTQYF. CDR3 DNA sequence: TGCGCCAGCAGCCGGGACAGAAGCACAGATACGCAGTATTTT. This sequence joins TRBV5-1 and TRBJ2-3, with 7 bases matching TRBD1. Germline V gene sequence: CDR1 SGHRS, CDR2 YFSETQ. The CDR3 totals 14 residues. The ends lost 4 bases at V and 0 bases at J; junction bases unmatched: 2.